These 11 T cell receptor beta chains share one sample of origin, sequenced in a study of blood T cell repertoires in COVID-19. Sequencing used immunoSEQ multiplex PCR; TCRdb keeps in-frame clones, though not all of them. The data hold under 200,000 clones, with 85% observed a single time. Sample: peripheral blood. These receptors were collected from a man aged 60 to 75 with COVID-19, enrolled during active disease.

The chain is built from TRBV6-5 and TRBJ2-1, with a tentative D call TRBD2 (5 bases). The length of the CDR3 is 15 residues. Trimming cost V 0 bases and J 5 bases, with 11 bases left between them. Germline-derived CDR1 and CDR2 are MNHEY and SVGAGI. The CDR3 DNA follows: TGTGCCAGCAGTTACTCGAGAGGGAGTAACAATGAGCAGTTCTTC. It specifies CASSYSRGSNNEQFF.

This clone turned up a few times. CDR3 DNA: TGTGCCAGCAGGGACAGTCTACCTAATGAAAAACTGTTTTTT. This gives the protein CASRDSLPNEKLFF. J is TRBJ1-4 and V is TRBV6-5, with D tentatively TRBD1 (6 bases). The V and J ends lost 6 bases and 3 bases respectively, with 11 bases between them. This CDR3 region has 14 residues. The V gene's germline CDR1 is MNHEY and CDR2 SVGAGI.

This sequence joins TRBV28 and TRBJ1-1; D unclear. V was cut by 7 bases and J by 2 bases, with 5 bases left in between. This CDR3 spans 11 amino acids. CDR1 is MDHEN, CDR2 SYDVKM, per germline. For the CDR3, the DNA is TGTGCCAGCACCGTTAACACTGAAGCTTTCTTT. This codes for CASTVNTEAFF.

V usage is TRBV30 and J usage is TRBJ1-1; 8 nucleotides agree with TRBD1. This CDR3 is built from 14 residues. The germline CDR1 and CDR2 sequences are GTSNPN and SVGIG (reference sequence). The trim removed 5 bases at V and 4 bases at J, leaving 9 bases unmatched. The CDR3: CAWGDRIWSTEAFF. The CDR3 nucleotides read TGTGCCTGGGGGGACAGGATATGGTCCACTGAAGCTTTCTTT.

The gene calls are TRBV30 and TRBJ1-2, with D possibly being TRBD1 (6 bases). Germline CDR1 GTSNPN, CDR2 SVGIG (reference sequence). This CDR3 region has 14 residues. V was cut by 2 bases and J by 8 bases, with 18 bases left in between. The CDR3 DNA is TGTGCCTGGAGTTCCCGACAGGCCCTCGGGGGCTACACCTTC. This translates into CAWSSRQALGGYTF.

The rearrangement links TRBV20-1 to TRBJ1-1; D gene uncertain. The CDR3 covers 13 residues. Trimming pared 3 bases from V and 0 bases from J, leaving 8 bases between. Per germline, CDR1 DFQATT and CDR2 SNEGSKA (reference sequence). The CDR3 is CSASAVLNTEAFF. CDR3 sequence (DNA): TGCAGTGCTAGTGCCGTATTGAACACTGAAGCTTTCTTT.

CDR3 region: CASSLGQGLFYEQYF. DNA for the CDR3: TGTGCCAGCAGCTTGGGACAGGGCCTCTTCTACGAGCAGTACTTC. The rearrangement joins TRBV7-2 to TRBJ2-7; 9 bases are a match to TRBD1. The CDR3 totals 15 residues. V trimming: 3 bases; J trimming: 3 bases; junction bases outside the gene matches: 6. Germline V gene sequence: CDR1 SGHTA, CDR2 FQGNSA.

This chain joins TRBV5-1 and TRBJ2-3; TRBD2 agrees at 9 bases. CDR1 and CDR2 from the germline V gene are SGHRS and YFSETQ. This CDR3 is built from 14 residues. Germline trimming cut 5 bases from V and 3 bases from J; bases unmatched to any gene: 4. The CDR3 region has the DNA TGCGCCAGCAGAGATAGCGGGAGAACAGATACGCAGTATTTT. Its translation is CASRDSGRTDTQYF. Based on the CDR3 plus reference TRBV5-1 and TRBJ2-3, the full variable domain is KAGVTQTPRYLIKTRGQQVTLSCSPISGHRSVSWYQQTPGQGLQFLFEYFSETQRNKGNFPGRFSGRQFSNSRSEMNVSTLELGDSALYLCASRDSGRTDTQYFGPGTRLTVL.

CDR3 bases: TGTGCCAGCAGTTTCTACAACCAGGGGGGCTCTGGGGCCAACGTCCTGACTTTC. Residues: CASSFYNQGGSGANVLTF. V gene TRBV28 combines with J gene TRBJ2-6, with D maybe TRBD1 (7 bases). Trimming removed 3 bases at V and 0 bases at J, with 15 bases between. Germline V gene data show CDR1 as MDHEN and CDR2 as SYDVKM. This CDR3 comprises 18 residues.

The chain uses TRBV7-8 and TRBJ1-2; 7 bases match TRBD1. V was pared by 5 bases and J by 4 bases, with 13 bases of the junction left unmatched. Looked up from germline, CDR1 is SGHVS and CDR2 is FQNEAQ. CDR3 size: 16 residues. CDR3 coding DNA: TGTGCCAGCAGCCCTCTTGCCGGGACAGTCTCCTATGGCTACACCTTC. Protein product: CASSPLAGTVSYGYTF.

The chain links TRBV9 to TRBJ1-1; 7 nucleotides agree with TRBD1. The CDR3 spans 15 residues. With 3 bases clipped from V and 1 base from J, the junction kept 6 bases outside the gene matches. From germline, CDR1 is SGDLS and CDR2 YYNGEE. CDR3 protein: CASSADRAGNTEAFF. CDR3 in DNA: TGTGCCAGCAGCGCAGACAGGGCGGGGAACACTGAAGCTTTCTTT.